The TCR beta chain described here comes from a study of T cell responses to AZD1222 COVID-19 vaccine. The CDR3 length is 13 residues. V lost 1 base to trimming and J lost 6 bases, with 7 bases between them. From germline, CDR1 is SGHTA and CDR2 FQGNSA. Study-wide results and caveats: Repertoires were obtained only post-peak T cell response. In a largely white British group with more females than males, clonal diversity was possibly underestimated. Recipients of AZD1222 seropositive at baseline numbered only six or seven.

Data came from immunoSEQ multiplex PCR; TCRdb stores just in-frame clones and leaves some out. Among about 83,000 clones listed, 86% were seen once. This clone was recorded a few times. Its antigen is currently unknown. Sequenced here: peripheral blood, sampled on day 0 of AZD1222 vaccination. This clonotype originated in an adult in good health. This chain links TRBV7-2 with TRBJ1-5; D is possibly TRBD1 (5 bases). CDR3 loop: CASSLVDSQPQHF. The CDR3 DNA sequence: TGTGCCAGCAGCTTAGTCGACAGTCAGCCCCAGCATTTT.